This TCR beta chain emerged from a study of blood T cell repertoires in COVID-19. Study in general: Spain, Italy and the United States supplied samples that represented acute and convalescent COVID-19. Nucleic acid was either cDNA or gDNA, and it came from T cells, B-cell-depleted T cells, or PBMCs.

Ten or more counts support this clone. As handled by the study authors: Amplification of reference gene primers was used by the study to estimate nucleated cell counts. Libraries were prepared by immunoSEQ multiplex PCR; TCRdb keeps only in-frame clonotypes and omits some of them. Clone size and V and J calls were adopted from that table, with D and trimming inferred from the DNA. Of around 700,000 clones detected, 75% to 90% appear once; the ten largest clones hold around 0.3%. V lost 4 bases and J 8 bases, leaving 12 bases between the germline ends. CDR1 is SGHDN and CDR2 is FVKESK in the germline V gene. The CDR3 runs to 13 residues.

Sequencing was carried out using peripheral blood. The J gene is TRBJ1-5, the V gene TRBV14; D remains unclear. The sequence came from a woman between 18 and 30 years old with acute or convalescent COVID-19. This chain's CDR3 is CASSPQFSEPQHF. The CDR3 DNA follows: TGTGCCAGCAGCCCACAGTTCAGTGAGCCCCAGCATTTT.